A single sample is the source of the 13 T cell receptor beta chains below, sequenced in a study of human T cells and chemical hapten exposure (dated by TCRdb to the early 2020s). Libraries came from RACE. Sequenced using a NextSeq 500. TCRdb trimmed the raw reads at Q25, called clones with MiXCR and kept productive beta chains. One record per CDR3 amino acid sequence lists the most common genes and DNA. This sample gives tens of thousands of distinct CDR3 sequences in total; about 10% of them show up just once. The biggest ten clones account for 3.7% of the sample. The time point label, read with the paper, signifies: patch test 3, about 24 weeks after DPC sensitization. The treatment or condition label for this specimen denotes: therapeutic diphenylcyclopropenone sensitization with weekly scalp DPC. Sample: whole blood, taken in connection with sensitization to the hapten diphenylcyclopropenone (DPC). The receptors shown here come from a woman aged 50 to 65 with alopecia areata. Some clones in this sample may be carry-over from other donors' samples.

The chain joins TRBV20-1 to TRBJ1-1; TRBD1 is a possible D gene (5 bases). The germline V gene encodes CDR1 DFQATT and CDR2 SNEGSKA (reference sequence). The CDR3 has 15 residues. V was cut by 3 bases and J by 0 bases, with 14 bases left in between. CDR3 region: CSASSGWGMNTEAFF. The CDR3 DNA sequence: TGCAGTGCTAGTTCGGGGTGGGGGATGAACACTGAAGCTTTCTTT.

This clonotype occurred many times. This chain uses TRBV7-9 with TRBJ1-1; 9 bases are a match to TRBD1. The CDR3 spans 15 residues. Per germline, CDR1 SEHNR and CDR2 FQNEAQ (reference sequence). V was clipped by 2 bases and J by 4 bases; unmatched bases: 5. The CDR3 loop reads CASSLQRQGGTEAFF. CDR3 DNA sequence: TGTGCCAGCAGCTTACAGAGACAGGGGGGCACTGAAGCTTTCTTT. Looking up the rest from reference TRBV7-9 and TRBJ1-1 gives the full variable domain: DTGVSQNPRHKITKRGQNVTFRCDPISEHNRLYWYRQTLGQGPEFLTYFQNEAQLEKSRLLSDRFSAERPKGSFSTLEIQRTEQGDSAMYLCASSLQRQGGTEAFFGQGTRLTVV.

The sample holds a few counts of this clonotype. The chain recombines TRBV18 with TRBJ2-7, with D unclear. CDR1 and CDR2 (germline): KGHSH, LQKENI. V lost 6 bases and J lost 4, with 13 bases in between. This CDR3 contains 13 residues. The CDR3 is CASSPETGYEQYF. CDR3 nucleotide sequence: TGTGCCAGCTCGCCCGAAACCGGTTACGAGCAGTACTTC.

This clonotype was counted many times. The chain has TRBV30 and TRBJ2-5, with D perhaps matching TRBD1 (6 bases). This CDR3 spans 14 amino acids. V gave up 4 bases and J gave up 1 base, with 13 bases separating them. The V gene's germline CDR1 is GTSNPN and CDR2 SVGIG (reference sequence). The chain's CDR3 is CAWNPGQLQETQYF. The CDR3 nucleotides read TGTGCCTGGAACCCCGGACAGCTCCAAGAGACCCAGTACTTC.

The chain joins TRBV12-3 or TRBV12-4 to TRBJ2-1, with TRBD1 matching 7 bases. The CDR3 loop spans 15 amino acids. Trimming cost V 7 bases and J 0 bases; bases outside gene matches: 6. The CDR3, as DNA: TGTGCCAGCACCCGAAGACAGGGCTCCTACAATGAGCAGTTCTTC. This encodes CASTRRQGSYNEQFF.

In its sample, this clonotype was seen many times. The chain employs TRBV7-6 and TRBJ2-1; 9 bases fit TRBD1. The germline CDR1 and CDR2 sequences are SGHVS and FNYEAQ. Trimming took 4 bases from V and 10 from J; bases not matched to a gene: 8. CDR3 length: 14 residues. CDR3 in DNA: TGTGCCAGCAGCTCCGGGACAGGGAGAGGAGAGCAGTTCTTC. Residues: CASSSGTGRGEQFF.

This clonotype was counted only a few times. This chain links TRBV2 with TRBJ1-1; a weak D match, TRBD1 (5 bases). CDR1 and CDR2 (germline): SNHLY, FYNNEI. Trimming removed 1 base at V and 1 base at J, with 10 bases between. CDR3 size: 15 residues. In nucleotides, the CDR3 is TGTGCCAGCAGTGAAGACAGGTGGCGGAACACTGAAGCTTTCTTT. Protein: CASSEDRWRNTEAFF.

A word on this clonotype: An end of the junction differs from the germline gene, which may be a read error. The chain couples TRBV18 to TRBJ1-1; D possibly corresponds to TRBD1 (6 bases). The CDR3 runs to 13 residues. CDR1 is KGHSH, CDR2 LQKENI, per germline. CDR3 bases: TGTGCCAGCTCTCCACGCCGGGACACTAAAGCTTTCTTT. Its protein is CASSPRRDTKAFF.

This clonotype came up a few times. V gene TRBV7-6 combines with J gene TRBJ2-5; possible D gene TRBD2, 5 bases. This CDR3 is 14 amino acids long. The germline V gene encodes CDR1 SGHVS and CDR2 FNYEAQ. V lost 2 bases and J lost 2, with 9 bases in between. CDR3 DNA sequence: TGTGCCAGCAGCTTAAACACGGGGCAAGAGACCCAGTACTTC. Amino acids: CASSLNTGQETQYF.

This clonotype has ten or more counts. J is TRBJ1-3 and V is TRBV30; D is ambiguous. V was trimmed by 3 bases and J by 5 bases, leaving 5 bases between them. Germline CDR1 and CDR2: GTSNPN and SVGIG (reference sequence). The CDR3 has 11 residues. The CDR3 region is CAWSGRNTIYF. In DNA form, the CDR3 reads TGTGCCTGGAGCGGGAGAAACACCATATATTTT. Together with reference TRBV30 and TRBJ1-3, the CDR3 gives the full variable domain: SQTIHQWPATLVQPVGSPLSLECTVEGTSNPNLYWYRQAAGRGLQLLFYSVGIGQISSEVPQNLSASRPQDRQFILSSKKLLLSDSGFYLCAWSGRNTIYFGEGSWLTVV.

The chain employs TRBV9 and TRBJ2-7; 8 nucleotides agree with TRBD1. The CDR3 length is 14 residues. Germline V CDR1 and CDR2: SGDLS, YYNGEE. V lost 3 bases, J lost 4 bases, and 6 bases stayed unmatched. The CDR3 spells CASSGTGRLYEQYF. The CDR3, as DNA: TGTGCCAGCAGCGGGACAGGGCGATTATACGAGCAGTACTTC.

The J gene is TRBJ2-1, the V gene TRBV30, with D possibly matching TRBD2 (7 bases). Germline V CDR1 and CDR2: GTSNPN, SVGIG (reference sequence). The V end lost 3 bases, the J end lost 1 base, and 16 bases lay between the germline ends. This CDR3 spans 16 amino acids. CDR3 sequence: CAWSRGTSESYNEQFF. The CDR3 bases are TGTGCCTGGAGCAGGGGTACTAGCGAGTCCTACAATGAGCAGTTCTTC. Using reference TRBV30 and TRBJ2-1 for the parts outside the CDR3, the full variable domain is SQTIHQWPATLVQPVGSPLSLECTVEGTSNPNLYWYRQAAGRGLQLLFYSVGIGQISSEVPQNLSASRPQDRQFILSSKKLLLSDSGFYLCAWSRGTSESYNEQFFGPGTRLTVL.

V is TRBV25-1 and J is TRBJ1-6; a weak D match, TRBD1 (5 bases). V was clipped by 9 bases and J by 5 bases, with 14 bases between them. Germline lookup yields CDR1 MGHDK and CDR2 SYGVNS. This CDR3 region has 14 residues. CDR3 nucleotides: TGTGCCAGGGCAGACAGCCAAAATAATTCACCCCTCCACTTT. This gives the protein CARADSQNNSPLHF.